These 2 T cell receptor beta chains were all obtained from the same sample, sequenced in a study of blood T cells in healthy people across ages. Primed by a sample-barcoded 5' primer and a J-beta primer mix, a second PCR proceeded for 7 to 11 cycles. TCRdb re-analysed the 5' RACE reads in MiXCR, keeping a single row per CDR3 protein. This sample has fewer than 2,000,000 distinct CDR3 sequences, with 30% to 35% found just once. Material for sequencing was blood. The source is a woman in her twenties or thirties in good health.

In its sample, this clonotype was seen many times. The chain carries TRBV7-2 and TRBJ2-3, with D perhaps matching TRBD2 (5 bases). The CDR3 has 17 amino acids. Germline CDR1 SGHTA, CDR2 FQGNSA. The V and J ends lost 4 bases and 7 bases respectively, with 24 bases between them. CDR3 in DNA: TGTGCCAGCAGCTCGCGGGCCTCAATTTGGCCCCCCCATACGCAGTATTTT. Its translation is CASSSRASIWPPHTQYF. The variable domain in full, with the rest retrieved from reference TRBV7-2 and TRBJ2-3, is GAGVSQSPSNKVTEKGKDVELRCDPISGHTALYWYRQSLGQGLEFLIYFQGNSAPDKSGLPSDRFSAERTGGSVSTLTIQRTQQEDSAVYLCASSSRASIWPPHTQYFGPGTRLTVL.

V and J are TRBV13 and TRBJ1-4; TRBD1 agrees at 10 bases. Looked up from germline, CDR1 is PRHDT and CDR2 is FYEKMQ (reference sequence). V lost 3 bases to trimming and J lost 6 bases; unmatched junction nucleotides: 4. The CDR3 contains 15 residues. The CDR3 DNA follows: TGTGCCAGCAGCTTGGGACAGGGGATGGATGAAAAACTGTTTTTT. It encodes CASSLGQGMDEKLFF.